The 7 T cell receptor beta chains reported below all come from one sample, sequenced in a study of CD8+ T cells in alopecia areata (dated by TCRdb to 2017 to 2018). Interpreted using the paper, the time point label stands for: about 4 weeks on oral tofacitinib. What this sample's treatment or condition label stands for: oral pan-JAK inhibitor, 5-10 mg twice daily. Library preparation used the immunoSEQ multiplex PCR assay. To provide template for TCR sequencing, every sample had RNA extracted and reverse transcribed into cDNA. This immuneACCESS table, as held by TCRdb, lists in-frame sequences with V and J called but not all clones. Of the missing ones, under half trace to an unresolved V gene in checked studies; the others have no known cause. The sample has 200,000 to 250,000 clones on record, around 65% of them singletons. The top ten constitute 4% to 4.5% of the sample. This sample comprised CD4+ T cells sorted from blood, obtained at week 4, from a patient treated with tofacitinib. The receptors originated from a human donor with alopecia areata.

V usage is TRBV6-5 and J usage is TRBJ1-1; possibly TRBD1 for D (6 bases). With 6 bases removed from V and 1 base from J, the gap between germline ends came to 12 bases. This CDR3 is built from 14 residues. Germline loops: CDR1 MNHEY, CDR2 SVGAGI. In DNA, the CDR3 is TGTGCCAGCAGCCCACAGGGAGGGAACACTGAAGCTTTCTTT. Protein: CASSPQGGNTEAFF.

The V gene is TRBV5-6, the J gene TRBJ1-2, with 7 bases aligning to TRBD1. V trimming: 3 bases; J trimming: 1 base; junction bases outside the gene matches: 12. The germline gives CDR1 SGHDT, CDR2 YYEEEE. The CDR3 covers 17 residues. The CDR3 sequence is CASSSDPQGKFNYGYTF. DNA for the CDR3: TGTGCCAGCAGCTCCGACCCACAGGGGAAATTTAACTATGGCTACACCTTC.

The chain combines TRBV30 with TRBJ2-2, with D perhaps TRBD2 (6 bases). The CDR3 spans 14 residues. CDR1 is GTSNPN, CDR2 SVGIG, per germline (reference sequence). V lost 4 bases, J lost 8 bases, and 17 bases lay in between. In DNA form, the CDR3 reads TGTGCCTGGAAGGAGGGACTCGCTGGGGGGGAGCTGTTTTTT. This gives the protein CAWKEGLAGGELFF.

This rearrangement joins TRBV14 to TRBJ1-2; no firm D call. V dropped 0 bases and J dropped 5 bases, with 13 bases sitting between them. The V gene's germline CDR1 is SGHDN and CDR2 FVKESK. The CDR3 covers 15 residues. In nucleotides, the CDR3 is TGTGCCAGCAGCCAAGATTCGGCAGGACTATATGGCTACACCTTC. Its translation is CASSQDSAGLYGYTF.

V gene TRBV29-1 combines with J gene TRBJ1-1, with 7 bases identical to TRBD1. CDR1 and CDR2 (germline): SQVTM, ANQGSEA. The CDR3 extends over 13 amino acids. The trim removed 4 bases at V and 5 bases at J, leaving 7 bases unmatched. This chain's CDR3 is CSVGPDRETEAFF. CDR3 in DNA: TGCAGCGTTGGTCCCGACAGGGAAACTGAAGCTTTCTTT.

DNA for the CDR3: TGTGCCAGCAGTGACTTATACGAGCAGTACTTC. It is translated as CASSDLYEQYF. The genes are TRBV6-1 and TRBJ2-7; D uncertain. This CDR3 comprises 11 residues. V lost 3 bases and J lost 4, with 4 bases in between. Per germline, CDR1 MNHNS and CDR2 SASEGT.

This clone was recorded once. This sequence joins TRBV5-4 and TRBJ1-1, with D maybe TRBD1 (5 bases). There are 13 residues in the CDR3. Trimming took 3 bases from V and 7 from J, leaving 13 bases between them. Germline assignment: CDR1 SGHNT and CDR2 YYREEE (reference sequence). The CDR3 is CASSSGGKIEAFF. As DNA, the CDR3 is TGTGCCAGCAGCTCTGGGGGGAAGATTGAAGCTTTCTTT.